Presented here are 13 T cell receptor beta chains from one specimen sequenced in a study of PD-1 blockade in classical Hodgkin lymphoma. After autologous stem cell transplantation all patients relapsed, and prior brentuximab vedotin exposure differed between cohorts. PBMCs were thawed, and CD8+ T cells were then isolated from them by magnetic negative selection. Profiled with immunoSEQ multiplex PCR; TCRdb holds only in-frame clones, not every one. This sample has about 27,000 clones, with about 90% found just once. The starting material was CD8+ T cells from blood, obtained at baseline. These receptors were taken from a human donor with classical Hodgkin lymphoma.

This chain uses TRBV5-1 with TRBJ2-2; the match to TRBD2 covers 8 bases. Trimming cost V 5 bases and J 8 bases; bases outside gene matches: 20. The CDR3 loop spans 18 amino acids. Germline loops: CDR1 SGHRS, CDR2 YFSETQ. The CDR3, as DNA: TGCGCCAGCAGGGTTATCAGCCGCGGAACTAGCGGTAGTGGGGAGCTGTTTTTT. Its protein is CASRVISRGTSGSGELFF.

The chain couples TRBV11-2 to TRBJ1-4; no clear D gene. The CDR3 consists of 13 residues. Trimming left V 5 bases short and J 1 base short, with 5 bases between. Germline-derived CDR1 and CDR2 are SGHAT and FQNNGV. In DNA form, the CDR3 reads TGTGCCAGCAGCGCCCGAACTAATGAAAAACTGTTTTTT. It is translated as CASSARTNEKLFF.

The V and J genes are TRBV2 and TRBJ1-2; perhaps TRBD1 as D (5 bases). V was cut by 8 bases and J by 3 bases, with 7 bases left in between. Germline V gives CDR1 SNHLY, CDR2 FYNNEI. This CDR3 has 11 amino acids. The CDR3 DNA reads TGTGCCAGCGGGGCGTACTATGGCTACACCTTC. Protein: CASGAYYGYTF. Supplemented by reference TRBV2 and TRBJ1-2, the full variable domain reads EPEVTQTPSHQVTQMGQEVILRCVPISNHLYFYWYRQILGQKVEFLVSFYNNEISEKSEIFDDQFSVERPDGSNFTLKIRSTKLEDSAMYFCASGAYYGYTFGSGTRLTVV.

The chain recombines TRBV5-4 with TRBJ2-7; D is unresolved. Germline CDR1 reads SGHNT; CDR2 reads YYREEE (reference sequence). The CDR3 consists of 16 residues. The germline V and J ends were trimmed by 1 base and 1 base, with 15 bases remaining between them. CDR3 coding DNA: TGTGCCAGCAGCTTGTTAATTAGTGCAACTTCCTACGAGCAGTACTTC. Translation gives CASSLLISATSYEQYF.

The chain links TRBV14 to TRBJ1-2; tentatively, D is TRBD1 (6 bases). V gave up 3 bases and J gave up 5 bases, with 10 bases separating them. CDR1 is SGHDN and CDR2 is FVKESK in the germline V gene. The CDR3 consists of 13 residues. CDR3 sequence (DNA): TGTGCCAGCAGCCAGCAACAGGGATATGGCTACACCTTC. Translating gives CASSQQQGYGYTF.

This chain links TRBV4-1 with TRBJ2-3; D is undetermined. The CDR3 spans 14 residues. Germline CDR1 MGHRA, CDR2 YSYEKL. Deletions cut 0 bases from V and 4 bases from J, with 8 bases between. CDR3 residues: CASSQEPGPDTQYF. The CDR3 region has the DNA TGCGCCAGCAGCCAAGAGCCCGGGCCAGATACGCAGTATTTT.

V and J are TRBV7-9 and TRBJ1-2, with D unresolved. The V end lost 8 bases, the J end lost 3 bases, and 31 bases lay between the germline ends. The CDR3 length is 19 residues. Germline V lookup: CDR1 SEHNR, CDR2 FQNEAQ (reference sequence). The CDR3 region is CASRGMDGPFKLGDYGYTF. CDR3 bases: TGTGCCAGCCGGGGAATGGATGGACCCTTCAAGTTGGGAGACTATGGCTACACCTTC.

The chain combines TRBV9 with TRBJ2-1; the D is unclear. Trimming removed 0 bases at V and 10 bases at J, with 8 bases between. The CDR3 covers 12 residues. Germline V gene sequence: CDR1 SGDLS, CDR2 YYNGEE. The CDR3 DNA is TGTGCCAGCAGCGTAGGCGGTTCAGAGCAGTTCTTC. Translated: CASSVGGSEQFF.

The chain joins TRBV13 to TRBJ1-2; weak D call: TRBD1 (6 bases). The CDR3 is 12 residues long. Germline lookup yields CDR1 PRHDT and CDR2 FYEKMQ (reference sequence). V was shortened by 4 bases and J by 7 bases, with 10 bases between the two germline ends. CDR3 nucleotide sequence: TGTGCCAGCAGCTCCCAGGGGTCTGGCTACACCTTC. Translating gives CASSSQGSGYTF.

Regarding this clone: The germline gene is not matched at one end of the junction; a read error may be the cause. The rearrangement joins TRBV10-1 to TRBJ2-1, with D perhaps TRBD2 (5 bases). Per germline, CDR1 WNHNN and CDR2 SYGVQD (reference sequence). This CDR3 contains 11 residues. In nucleotides, the CDR3 is TGCGCCAGCAGTGATGAGTTTGGAGCGGTCTTC. This gives the protein CASSDEFGAVF.

This clone was seen a handful of times. The gene calls are TRBV27 and TRBJ2-7; the match to TRBD2 covers 12 bases. Germline CDR1 reads MNHEY; CDR2 reads SMNVEV (reference sequence). Losses at the gene ends were 5 bases for V and 1 base for J; bases not matched to a gene: 9. The CDR3 loop spans 17 amino acids. In DNA form, the CDR3 reads TGTGCCAGCAGTCTAAGACTAGCGGGAGCGCTTTCCTACGAGCAGTACTTC. This translates into CASSLRLAGALSYEQYF.

The rearrangement joins TRBV11-3 to TRBJ2-5; 8 bases fit TRBD1. There are 19 residues in the CDR3. The ends lost 2 bases at V and 7 bases at J; junction bases unmatched: 21. CDR1 and CDR2 (germline): SGHNT, YENEEA. This chain's CDR3 is CASSLPNFRKWTGKMTQYF. The CDR3 nucleotides read TGTGCCAGCAGCTTACCAAACTTCCGAAAGTGGACAGGGAAAATGACCCAGTACTTC.

The gene calls are TRBV27 and TRBJ1-2; possible D gene TRBD1, 6 bases. Germline lookup yields CDR1 MNHEY and CDR2 SMNVEV (reference sequence). This CDR3 is built from 15 residues. V lost 0 bases, J lost 8 bases, and 16 bases lay in between. CDR3 bases: TGTGCCAGCAGTTTATCGAAGTTGTACAGGGACGGCTACACCTTC. It yields the protein CASSLSKLYRDGYTF.